A single sample gave rise to the 8 T cell receptor beta chains below, sequenced in a study of T cells after yellow fever vaccination. TCRdb re-derived calls from the 5' RACE reads in MiXCR, one entry per CDR3 protein. Of 300,000 to 400,000 distinct CDR3 sequences in the sample, around 13% are singletons; the top ten hold 3.2%. The sequenced sample was CD4+ T cells sorted from PBMCs, obtained 15 days after the yellow fever booster vaccination. These receptors were taken from a man aged 18 to 30 who received the YFV17D yellow fever vaccine.

This clonotype occurred a few times. The V gene is TRBV28, the J gene TRBJ2-3, with D possibly matching TRBD2 (6 bases). Trimming left V 5 bases short and J 8 bases short, with 11 bases between. This CDR3 region has 12 residues. The germline V gene has CDR1 MDHEN and CDR2 SYDVKM. CDR3 residues: CASSPRESTQYF. The DNA of the CDR3 is TGTGCCAGCAGTCCCCGGGAGAGTACGCAGTATTTT.

The sample holds many counts of this clonotype. The rearrangement links TRBV12-3 or TRBV12-4 to TRBJ1-6; perhaps TRBD1 as D (6 bases). The V gene lost 7 bases and the J gene lost 10 bases, with 20 bases spanning the gap. The CDR3 is made up of 15 amino acids. The CDR3 loop reads CASTLQGSKRSPLHF. Written as DNA, the CDR3 is TGTGCCAGCACCTTACAGGGTAGTAAACGATCACCCCTCCACTTT.

The CDR3 nucleotides read TGTGCCAGCAGTTTAAAGGTTGACGCCGGGGGTAGCAATCAGCCCCAGCATTTT. Its translation: CASSLKVDAGGSNQPQHF. The J gene is TRBJ1-5, the V gene TRBV12-3 or TRBV12-4; TRBD1 is a possible D gene (5 bases). Trimming stripped 2 bases from V and 0 bases from J, with 17 bases between. This CDR3 is built from 18 residues.

This chain joins TRBV10-2 and TRBJ1-1; no clear D gene. The ends were cut back, 2 bases at V and 0 bases at J, with 10 bases in the middle. The CDR3 totals 15 residues. Germline values: CDR1 WSHSY, CDR2 SAAADI. CDR3 protein: CASSETNSMNTEAFF. CDR3 in DNA: TGCGCCAGCAGTGAGACCAACAGCATGAACACTGAAGCTTTCTTT.

There are a few counts of this clonotype. V is TRBV25-1 and J is TRBJ2-5, with D tentatively TRBD2 (6 bases). Trimming removed 3 bases from V and 9 bases from J, with 14 bases in between. The CDR3 is 13 amino acids. Germline V gene lookup returns CDR1 MGHDK and CDR2 SYGVNS. The CDR3 spells CASSDAGRLAQYF. In DNA form, the CDR3 reads TGTGCCAGCAGTGATGCGGGGAGGCTAGCCCAGTACTTC.

This rearrangement joins TRBV20-1 to TRBJ2-3, with D perhaps matching TRBD1 (6 bases). The V gene lost 6 bases and the J gene lost 0 bases, with 13 bases spanning the gap. Germline loops: CDR1 DFQATT, CDR2 SNEGSKA (reference sequence). The CDR3 loop spans 14 amino acids. As DNA, the CDR3 is TGCAGTGCCAGGGGTCGCCGAAGCACAGATACGCAGTATTTT. Amino acid sequence: CSARGRRSTDTQYF.

The chain joins TRBV5-5 to TRBJ2-2, with a weak D call TRBD2 (6 bases). CDR3 length equals 15 residues. The germline V and J ends were trimmed by 1 base and 4 bases, with 11 bases remaining between them. Per the germline V gene, CDR1 is SGHKS and CDR2 is YYEKEE (reference sequence). DNA of the CDR3: TGTGCCAGCAGCTTGCGGAGGGACCCCACCGGGGAGCTGTTTTTT. It translates to CASSLRRDPTGELFF.

This clonotype was found many times. As DNA, the CDR3 is TGTGCCAGCAGTCCCGGCCGGAATCAGCCCCAGCATTTT. It is translated as CASSPGRNQPQHF. The chain combines TRBV6-2 or TRBV6-3 with TRBJ1-5, with D uncertain. The CDR3 spans 13 residues. Germline loops: CDR1 MNHEY, CDR2 SVGEGT. Trimming shortened V by 5 bases and J by 4 bases, and 9 bases separated the two germline ends.